The clone carrying this TCR beta chain was seen only a few times. Antigen specificity is unknown. Previously published methods and listed TCR primers were used for the bulk TCR libraries. TCRdb recomputed calls from the PCR reads with MiXCR, one row per CDR3 protein. Of approximately 550,000 distinct CDR3 sequences listed, about 22% are singletons. Naive CD8 libraries used about 20,000 to 1,000,000 sorted cells and 10%, 30% or 50% RNA. This sample is part of a study of molecular identifiers for immune sequencing clone quantification. Whole-study context: In replicates, the authors split RNA from roughly 20,000 or 100,000 naive CD8 cells five ways and sequenced four. Overall study results and limits: Jurkat TCR RNA from one cell was spiked into more than 800,000 naive cells, and it was reportedly detectable there.

The CDR3 extends over 16 amino acids. Germline V gene data show CDR1 as SEHNR and CDR2 as FQNEAQ (reference sequence). Losses at the gene ends were 2 bases for V and 4 bases for J; bases not matched to a gene: 7. This TCR came from a human donor in good health. Some libraries in this study had Jurkat cell RNA spiked in. V usage is TRBV7-9 and J usage is TRBJ2-1, with 8 bases aligning to TRBD2. Sequencing was carried out using naive CD8+ T cells from blood, with Jurkat cell RNA spiked in. Documented subset: FACS-sorted CD8+CD4-CCR7+CD45RA+ naive T cells. CDR3 nucleotides: TGTGCCAGCAGCTTATTGACGGGGGGGCCGTACAATGAGCAGTTCTTC. Its translation is CASSLLTGGPYNEQFF.